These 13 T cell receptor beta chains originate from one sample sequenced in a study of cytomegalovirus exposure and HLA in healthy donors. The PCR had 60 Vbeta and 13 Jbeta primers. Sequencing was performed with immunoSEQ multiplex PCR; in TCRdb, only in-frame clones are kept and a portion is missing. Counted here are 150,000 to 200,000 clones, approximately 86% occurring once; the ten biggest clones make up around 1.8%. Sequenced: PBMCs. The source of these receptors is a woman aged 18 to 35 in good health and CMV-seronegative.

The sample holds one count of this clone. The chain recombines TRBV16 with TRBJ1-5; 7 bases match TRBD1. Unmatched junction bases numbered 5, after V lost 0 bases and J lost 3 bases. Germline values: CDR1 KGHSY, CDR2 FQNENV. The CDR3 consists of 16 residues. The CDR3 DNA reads TGTGCCAGCAGCCAATCGTCGACAGGGATCAATCAGCCCCAGCATTTT. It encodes CASSQSSTGINQPQHF.

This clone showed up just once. The CDR3 bases are TGTGCCAGCAGCATACGGGACTACAATGAGCAGTTCTTC. Its translation is CASSIRDYNEQFF. The V gene is TRBV7-9, the J gene TRBJ2-1; D perhaps matches TRBD2 (5 bases). CDR1 is SEHNR and CDR2 is FQNEAQ in the germline V gene (reference sequence). Deletions cut 5 bases from V and 3 bases from J, with 8 bases between. The CDR3 totals 13 residues.

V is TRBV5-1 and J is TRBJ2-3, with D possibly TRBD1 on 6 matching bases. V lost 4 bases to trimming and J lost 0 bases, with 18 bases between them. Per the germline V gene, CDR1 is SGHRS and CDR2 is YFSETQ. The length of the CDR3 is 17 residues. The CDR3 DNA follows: TGCGCCAGCAGCCTCGTTGGGGGCGGAGCAAGCACAGATACGCAGTATTTT. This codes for CASSLVGGGASTDTQYF.

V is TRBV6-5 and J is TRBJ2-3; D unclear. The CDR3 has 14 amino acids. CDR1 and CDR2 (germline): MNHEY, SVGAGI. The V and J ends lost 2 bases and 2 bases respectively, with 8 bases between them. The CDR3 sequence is CASSYVRSTDTQYF. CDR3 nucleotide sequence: TGTGCCAGCAGTTACGTCCGTTCCACAGATACGCAGTATTTT.

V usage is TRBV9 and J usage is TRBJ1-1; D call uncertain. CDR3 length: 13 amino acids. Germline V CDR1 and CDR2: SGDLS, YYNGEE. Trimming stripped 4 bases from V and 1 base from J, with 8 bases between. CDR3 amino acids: CASSLTGNTEAFF. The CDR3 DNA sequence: TGTGCCAGCAGCTTAACGGGGAACACTGAAGCTTTCTTT. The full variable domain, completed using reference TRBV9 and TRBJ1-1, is DSGVTQTPKHLITATGQRVTLRCSPRSGDLSVYWYQQSLDQGLQFLIQYYNGEERAKGNILERFSAQQFPDLHSELNLSSLELGDSALYFCASSLTGNTEAFFGQGTRLTVV.

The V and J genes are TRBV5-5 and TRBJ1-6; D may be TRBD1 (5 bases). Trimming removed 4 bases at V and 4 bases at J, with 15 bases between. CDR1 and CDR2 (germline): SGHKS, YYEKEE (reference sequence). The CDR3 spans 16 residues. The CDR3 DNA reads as TGTGCCAGCAGCCCCCACACGGACATTTATAATTCACCCCTCCACTTT. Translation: CASSPHTDIYNSPLHF.

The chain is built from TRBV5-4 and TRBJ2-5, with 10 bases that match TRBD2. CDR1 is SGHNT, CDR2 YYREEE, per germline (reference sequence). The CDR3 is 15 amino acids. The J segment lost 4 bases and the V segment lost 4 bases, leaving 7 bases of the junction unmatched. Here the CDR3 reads CASSDGLAGGETQYF. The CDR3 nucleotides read TGTGCCAGCAGCGACGGATTAGCGGGGGGAGAGACCCAGTACTTC.

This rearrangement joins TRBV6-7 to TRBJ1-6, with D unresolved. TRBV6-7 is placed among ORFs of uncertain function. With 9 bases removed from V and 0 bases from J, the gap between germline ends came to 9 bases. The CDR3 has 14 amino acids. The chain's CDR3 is CASPRDSYNSPLHF. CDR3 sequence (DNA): TGTGCCAGTCCACGGGACTCCTATAATTCACCCCTCCACTTT.

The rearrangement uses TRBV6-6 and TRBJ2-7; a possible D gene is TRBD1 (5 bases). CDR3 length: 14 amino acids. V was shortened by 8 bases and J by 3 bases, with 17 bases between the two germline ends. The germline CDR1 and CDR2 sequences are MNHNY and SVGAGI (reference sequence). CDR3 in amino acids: CASLLGHFSYEQYF. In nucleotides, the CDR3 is TGTGCCAGCCTTCTGGGGCATTTCAGCTACGAGCAGTACTTC.

CDR3 residues: CASSYDRAYEQYF. The CDR3 nucleotides read TGTGCCAGCAGTTACGACAGGGCCTACGAGCAGTACTTC. The chain carries TRBV5-6 and TRBJ2-5, with 7 positions matching TRBD1. With the DNA end fitting TRBJ2-7 better, the J assignment may be wrong. Germline V gene lookup returns CDR1 SGHDT and CDR2 YYEEEE. The CDR3 has 13 residues.

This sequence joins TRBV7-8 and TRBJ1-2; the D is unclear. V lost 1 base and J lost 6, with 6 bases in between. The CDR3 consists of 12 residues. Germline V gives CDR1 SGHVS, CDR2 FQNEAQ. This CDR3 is CASSLVADGYTF. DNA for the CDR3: TGTGCCAGCAGCTTAGTGGCGGATGGCTACACCTTC.

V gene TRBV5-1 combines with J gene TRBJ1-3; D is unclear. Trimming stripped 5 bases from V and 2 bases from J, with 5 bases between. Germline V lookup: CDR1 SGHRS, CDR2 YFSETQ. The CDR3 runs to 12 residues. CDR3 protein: CASSTTGNTIYF. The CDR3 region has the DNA TGCGCCAGCAGTACTACTGGAAACACCATATATTTT.

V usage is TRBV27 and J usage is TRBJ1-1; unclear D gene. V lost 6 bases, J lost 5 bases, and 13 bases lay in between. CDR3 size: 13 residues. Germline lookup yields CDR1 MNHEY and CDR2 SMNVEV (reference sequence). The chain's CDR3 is CASRIPGRTEAFF. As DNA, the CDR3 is TGTGCCAGCAGAATACCAGGAAGGACTGAAGCTTTCTTT.